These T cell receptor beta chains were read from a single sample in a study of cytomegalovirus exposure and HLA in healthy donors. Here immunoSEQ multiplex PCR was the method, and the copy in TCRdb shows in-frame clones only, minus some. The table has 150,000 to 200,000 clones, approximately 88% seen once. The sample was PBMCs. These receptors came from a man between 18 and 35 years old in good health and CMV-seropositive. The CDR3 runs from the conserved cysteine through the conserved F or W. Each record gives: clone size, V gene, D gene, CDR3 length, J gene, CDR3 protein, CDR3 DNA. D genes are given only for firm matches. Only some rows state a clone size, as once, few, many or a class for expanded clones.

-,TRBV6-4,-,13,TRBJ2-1,CASDLESYNEQFF,TGTGCCAGCGACTTGGAATCCTACAATGAGCAGTTCTTC
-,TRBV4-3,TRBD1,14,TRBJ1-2,CASSQPDRRDGYTF,TGCGCCAGCAGCCAACCGGACAGGCGTGACGGCTACACCTTC
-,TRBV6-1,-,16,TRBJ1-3,CASSVETLASGNTIYF,TGTGCCAGCAGTGTTGAGACTCTGGCCTCTGGAAACACCATATATTTT
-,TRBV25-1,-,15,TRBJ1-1,CASSEARGVNTEAFF,TGTGCCAGCAGTGAGGCCCGGGGGGTGAACACTGAAGCTTTCTTT
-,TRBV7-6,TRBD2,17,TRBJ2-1,CASSLGVAGGPGGEQFF,TGTGCCAGCAGCTTAGGAGTAGCGGGAGGCCCTGGAGGGGAGCAGTTCTTC
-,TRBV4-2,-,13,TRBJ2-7,CASSRSSDYEQYF,TGTGCCAGCAGCCGATCTAGCGATTACGAGCAGTACTTC
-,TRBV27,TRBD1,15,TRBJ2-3,CASSSWTGGTDTQYF,TGTGCCAGCAGTTCTTGGACAGGTGGCACAGATACGCAGTATTTT
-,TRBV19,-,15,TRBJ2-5,CATAGGSGPQETQYF,TGTGCAACAGCGGGCGGGTCAGGGCCACAAGAGACCCAGTACTTC
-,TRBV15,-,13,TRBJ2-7,CATSRARGYEQYF,TGTGCCACCAGCAGGGCTCGGGGCTACGAGCAGTACTTC
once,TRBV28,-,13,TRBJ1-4,CASSLSGGEKLFF,TGTGCCAGCAGTTTATCAGGAGGTGAAAAACTGTTTTTT
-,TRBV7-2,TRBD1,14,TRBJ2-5,CASSLAPRGNSQYF,TGTGCCAGCAGCTTAGCGCCCAGGGGGAACTCCCAGTACTTC